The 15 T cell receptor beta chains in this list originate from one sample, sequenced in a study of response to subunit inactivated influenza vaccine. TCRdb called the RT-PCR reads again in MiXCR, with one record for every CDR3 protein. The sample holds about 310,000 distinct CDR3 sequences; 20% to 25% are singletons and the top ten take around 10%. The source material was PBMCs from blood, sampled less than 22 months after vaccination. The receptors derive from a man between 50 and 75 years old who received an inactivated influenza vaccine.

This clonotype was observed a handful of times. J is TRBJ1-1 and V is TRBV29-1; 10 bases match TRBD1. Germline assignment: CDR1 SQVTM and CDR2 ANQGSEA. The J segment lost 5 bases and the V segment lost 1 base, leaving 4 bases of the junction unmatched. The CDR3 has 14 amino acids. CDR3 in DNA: TGCAGCGTTGAAGCTTGGACAGGGGGTACTGAAGCTTTCTTT. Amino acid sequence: CSVEAWTGGTEAFF.

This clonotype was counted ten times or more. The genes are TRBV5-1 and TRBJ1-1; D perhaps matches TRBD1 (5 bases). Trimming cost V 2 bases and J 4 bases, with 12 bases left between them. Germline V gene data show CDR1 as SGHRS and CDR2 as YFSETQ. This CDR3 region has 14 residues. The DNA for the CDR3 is TGCGCCAGCAGCTTCAATACAAGGGGCACTGAAGCTTTCTTT. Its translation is CASSFNTRGTEAFF. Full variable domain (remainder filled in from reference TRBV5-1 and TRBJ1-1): KAGVTQTPRYLIKTRGQQVTLSCSPISGHRSVSWYQQTPGQGLQFLFEYFSETQRNKGNFPGRFSGRQFSNSRSEMNVSTLELGDSALYLCASSFNTRGTEAFFGQGTRLTVV.

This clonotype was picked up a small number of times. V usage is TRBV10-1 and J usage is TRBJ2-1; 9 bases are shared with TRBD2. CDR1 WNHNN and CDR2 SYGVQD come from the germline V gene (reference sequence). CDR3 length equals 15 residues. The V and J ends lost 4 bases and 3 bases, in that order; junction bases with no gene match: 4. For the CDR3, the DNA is TGCGCCAGCAGTGTAAGTAGCGGGGGCTACAATGAGCAGTTCTTC. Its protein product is CASSVSSGGYNEQFF.

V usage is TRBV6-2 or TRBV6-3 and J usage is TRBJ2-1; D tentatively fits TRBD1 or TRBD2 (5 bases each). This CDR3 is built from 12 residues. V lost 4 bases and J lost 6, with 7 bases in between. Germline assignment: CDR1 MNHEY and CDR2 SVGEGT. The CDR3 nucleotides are TGTGCCAGCAGTTTTGGGGGCAATGAGCAGTTCTTC. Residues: CASSFGGNEQFF.

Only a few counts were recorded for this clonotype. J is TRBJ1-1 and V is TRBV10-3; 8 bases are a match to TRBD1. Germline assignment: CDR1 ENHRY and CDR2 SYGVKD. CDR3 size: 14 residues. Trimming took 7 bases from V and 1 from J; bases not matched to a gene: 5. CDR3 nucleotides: TGTGCCATCATGAGGGACAGGAAGAACACTGAAGCTTTCTTT. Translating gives CAIMRDRKNTEAFF.

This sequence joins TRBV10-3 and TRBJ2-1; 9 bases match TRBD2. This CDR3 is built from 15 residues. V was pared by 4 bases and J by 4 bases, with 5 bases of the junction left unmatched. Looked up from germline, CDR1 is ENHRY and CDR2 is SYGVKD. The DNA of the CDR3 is TGTGCCATCAGTGGAGGGCTAGCGGGATACAATGAGCAGTTCTTC. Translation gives CAISGGLAGYNEQFF.

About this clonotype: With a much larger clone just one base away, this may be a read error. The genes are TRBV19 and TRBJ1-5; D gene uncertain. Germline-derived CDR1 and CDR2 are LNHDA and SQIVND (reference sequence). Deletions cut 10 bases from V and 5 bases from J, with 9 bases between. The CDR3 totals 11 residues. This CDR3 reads CAICGDQPQHF. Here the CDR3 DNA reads TGTGCCATATGTGGCGATCAGCCCCAGCATTTT.

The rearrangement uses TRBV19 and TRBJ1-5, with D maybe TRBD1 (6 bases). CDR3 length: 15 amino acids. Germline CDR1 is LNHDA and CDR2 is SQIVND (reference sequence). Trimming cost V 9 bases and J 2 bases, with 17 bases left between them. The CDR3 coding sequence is TGTGCCAGCCGGAGTCAGGGGAGAGGCAATCAGCCCCAGCATTTT. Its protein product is CASRSQGRGNQPQHF.

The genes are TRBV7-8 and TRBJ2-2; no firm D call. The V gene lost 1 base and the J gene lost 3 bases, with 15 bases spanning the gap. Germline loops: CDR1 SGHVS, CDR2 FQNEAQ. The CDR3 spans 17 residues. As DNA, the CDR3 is TGTGCCAGCAGCTTAGGGGGTTACAGTCGGGACACCGGGGAGCTGTTTTTT. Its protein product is CASSLGGYSRDTGELFF.

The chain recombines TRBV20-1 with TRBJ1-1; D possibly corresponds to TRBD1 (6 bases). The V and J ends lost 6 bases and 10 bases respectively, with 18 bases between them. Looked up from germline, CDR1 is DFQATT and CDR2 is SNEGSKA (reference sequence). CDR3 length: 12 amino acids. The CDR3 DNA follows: TGCAGTGCCACACAGGGCCTGGGGGTAGCTTTCTTT. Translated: CSATQGLGVAFF.

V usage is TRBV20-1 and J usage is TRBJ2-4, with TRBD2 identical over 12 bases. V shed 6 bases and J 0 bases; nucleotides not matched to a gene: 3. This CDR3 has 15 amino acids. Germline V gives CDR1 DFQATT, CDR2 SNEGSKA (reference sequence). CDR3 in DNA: TGCAGTGCAAGACTAGCGGGGGAAGCCAAAAACATTCAGTACTTC. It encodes CSARLAGEAKNIQYF.

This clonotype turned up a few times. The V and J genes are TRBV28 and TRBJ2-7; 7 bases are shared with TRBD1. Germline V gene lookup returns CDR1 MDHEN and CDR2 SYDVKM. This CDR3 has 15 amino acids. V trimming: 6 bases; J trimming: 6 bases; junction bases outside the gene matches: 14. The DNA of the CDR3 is TGTGCCAGCAGCCTTAAATCCTTCGACAGGGTCGAGCAGTACTTC. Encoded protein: CASSLKSFDRVEQYF.

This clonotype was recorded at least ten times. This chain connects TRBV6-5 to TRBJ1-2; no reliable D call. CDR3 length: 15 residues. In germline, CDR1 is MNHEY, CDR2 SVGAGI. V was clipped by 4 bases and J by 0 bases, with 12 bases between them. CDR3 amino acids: CASSSPDLANYGYTF. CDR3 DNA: TGTGCCAGCAGTTCCCCGGACCTAGCTAACTATGGCTACACCTTC.

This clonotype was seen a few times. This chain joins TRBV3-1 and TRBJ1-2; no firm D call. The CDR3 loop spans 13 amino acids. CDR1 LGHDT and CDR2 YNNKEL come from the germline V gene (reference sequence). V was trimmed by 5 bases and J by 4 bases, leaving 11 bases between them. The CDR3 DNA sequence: TGTGCCAGCAGCTCTTCTAAGGCCTATGGCTACACCTTC. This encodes CASSSSKAYGYTF.

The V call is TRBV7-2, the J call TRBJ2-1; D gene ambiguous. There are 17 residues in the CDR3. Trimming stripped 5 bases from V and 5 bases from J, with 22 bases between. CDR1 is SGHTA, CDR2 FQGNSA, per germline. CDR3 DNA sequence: TGTGCCAGCAGCGTCCTTAGAAGTACTCGGTCAAACAATGAGCAGTTCTTC. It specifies CASSVLRSTRSNNEQFF.